This T cell receptor beta chain is drawn from a study of Ad26.COV2.S vaccination and SARS-CoV-2 variants. Study-wide points: For non-spike TCRs, breadth in vaccine recipients resembled that in placebo recipients. Responses of spike-specific T cells (both CD8+ and CD4+) reportedly showed substantial breadth after vaccination. It is possible that the TCR breadth and depth analyses underestimated the total T cell responses.

CDR1 and CDR2 from the germline V gene are SEHNR and FQNEAQ (reference sequence). The CDR3 runs 14 residues. V was shortened by 0 bases and J by 0 bases, with 5 bases between the two germline ends. Produced via immunoSEQ multiplex PCR; TCRdb's table is partial and in-frame only. The sample lists almost 400,000 clones, approximately 91% seen once, with 1.9% in the top ten. As to treatment: 19 received Ad26.COV2.S at low or high dose, single or two shots; a few received placebo; per-sample allocation not given. The study sampled participants on day 63 after the first vaccine or placebo injection. Wuhan-strain SARS-CoV-2 spike was expressed by the Ad26 vector that made up the vaccine. Remarks on this clone: The antigen remains undetermined.

The sample in question was peripheral blood, obtained in a trial of Ad26.COV2.S vaccine versus placebo. The clonotype comes from a person aged 18-60 years who received the Ad26.COV2.S COVID-19 vaccine or a placebo. The chain links TRBV7-9 to TRBJ1-1, with D perhaps matching TRBD1 (5 bases). The CDR3 is CASSLARVNTEAFF. For the CDR3, the DNA is TGTGCCAGCAGCTTAGCCAGGGTGAACACTGAAGCTTTCTTT. Full variable domain (outside the CDR3, taken from reference TRBV7-9 and TRBJ1-1): DTGVSQNPRHKITKRGQNVTFRCDPISEHNRLYWYRQTLGQGPEFLTYFQNEAQLEKSRLLSDRFSAERPKGSFSTLEIQRTEQGDSAMYLCASSLARVNTEAFFGQGTRLTVV.